These 15 T cell receptor beta chains originate from one sample sequenced in a study of OX40 agonist ivuxolimab in advanced cancers. Assay used: immunoSEQ multiplex PCR; TCRdb lists only in-frame clones, some missing. The table shows tens of thousands of clones, with roughly 92% occurring only once. Sequencing used CD4+ or CD8+ T cells sorted from blood, obtained in a trial of the OX40 agonist ivuxolimab. The receptors shown here come from an adult with an advanced solid tumor such as melanoma, head and neck, liver or kidney cancer.

The J gene is TRBJ2-1, the V gene TRBV4-1; D remains ambiguous. The germline V gene encodes CDR1 MGHRA and CDR2 YSYEKL. This CDR3 region has 14 residues. The ends were cut back, 0 bases at V and 8 bases at J, with 11 bases in the middle. CDR3 sequence: CASSQESSPDEQFF. The CDR3 DNA reads as TGCGCCAGCAGCCAAGAGAGCAGCCCTGATGAGCAGTTCTTC.

The CDR3 here is CASSNRGGLDEQFF. For the CDR3, the DNA is TGTGCCAGCAGTAATAGAGGCGGTCTCGATGAGCAGTTCTTC. The V gene is TRBV13, the J gene TRBJ2-1; no firm D call. Germline CDR1 is PRHDT and CDR2 is FYEKMQ (reference sequence). This CDR3 is 14 amino acids long. Trimming cost V 6 bases and J 8 bases, with 17 bases left between them.

The CDR3 DNA reads as TGTGCCATCAGTGAGGGCGGGGGGTTGTACAATGAGCAGTTCTTC. Its protein is CAISEGGGLYNEQFF. The chain recombines TRBV10-3 with TRBJ2-1, with 8 bases identical to TRBD2. V gave up 2 bases and J gave up 4 bases; unmatched junction bases: 4. CDR1 ENHRY and CDR2 SYGVKD come from the germline V gene. The CDR3 runs to 15 residues.

The chain combines TRBV12-5 with TRBJ1-1, with D unclear. CDR1 is LGHNT and CDR2 is FRNRAP in the germline V gene. The CDR3 extends over 10 amino acids. V lost 5 bases, J lost 7 bases, and 5 bases lay in between. This CDR3 is CASGPYEAFF. The DNA of the CDR3 is TGTGCTAGTGGTCCCTATGAAGCTTTCTTT. Combining the CDR3 with reference TRBV12-5 and TRBJ1-1 gives the whole variable domain DARVTQTPRHKVTEMGQEVTMRCQPILGHNTVFWYRQTMMQGLELLAYFRNRAPLDDSGMPKDRFSAEMPDATLATLKIQPSEPRDSAVYFCASGPYEAFFGQGTRLTVV.

The V gene is TRBV6-4, the J gene TRBJ1-5; D is ambiguous. CDR1 and CDR2 from the germline V gene are MRHNA and SNTAGT. The CDR3 has 13 residues. V lost 2 bases to trimming and J lost 2 bases, with 4 bases between them. In DNA form, the CDR3 reads TGTGCCAGCAGTGACGGGCGCAATCAGCCCCAGCATTTT. Protein sequence: CASSDGRNQPQHF.

In its sample, this clone was seen once. The rearrangement uses TRBV7-9 and TRBJ2-3, with 8 bases identical to TRBD2. This CDR3 comprises 13 residues. Germline trimming cut 7 bases from V and 5 bases from J; bases unmatched to any gene: 5. Germline V gene lookup returns CDR1 SEHNR and CDR2 FQNEAQ (reference sequence). CDR3 nucleotides: TGTGCCAGCATCCGGGCGGGGGGAGATACGCAGTATTTT. Amino acid sequence: CASIRAGGDTQYF.

The rearrangement joins TRBV19 to TRBJ1-4, with TRBD1 as a possible D gene (5 bases). Trimming pared 7 bases from V and 1 base from J, leaving 10 bases between. The germline V gene has CDR1 LNHDA and CDR2 SQIVND (reference sequence). CDR3 length: 14 amino acids. The CDR3, as DNA: TGTGCCAGTACAGGGTTGGGAACTAATGAAAAACTGTTTTTT. The encoded protein is CASTGLGTNEKLFF.

The V and J genes are TRBV4-2 and TRBJ1-4, with 7 bases fitting TRBD1. The CDR3 is made up of 14 amino acids. Per the germline V gene, CDR1 is LGHNA and CDR2 is YNFKEQ. The V segment lost 2 bases and the J segment 8 bases; nucleotides outside the gene matches: 5. CDR3 amino acids: CASSQLTGKEKLFF. CDR3 nucleotide sequence: TGTGCCAGCAGCCAATTGACAGGGAAGGAAAAACTGTTTTTT.

DNA for the CDR3: TGTGCCAGCAGCCAAGATCGGTCAGGTAACGAGCAGTACTTC. The encoded protein is CASSQDRSGNEQYF. The chain joins TRBV4-2 to TRBJ2-7; D ambiguous. The V end lost 0 bases, the J end lost 5 bases, and 11 bases lay between the germline ends. This CDR3 has 14 residues. The germline gives CDR1 LGHNA, CDR2 YNFKEQ.

The chain is built from TRBV5-6 and TRBJ1-3; D is uncertain. The CDR3 length is 13 residues. V lost 5 bases, J lost 0 bases, and 6 bases lay in between. CDR1 and CDR2 (germline): SGHDT, YYEEEE. CDR3 DNA sequence: TGTGCCAGCAGTCCATCCTCTGGAAACACCATATATTTT. It encodes CASSPSSGNTIYF.

The CDR3 DNA follows: TGTGCCAGCAGGCGAGAATGGGACTCGAGGGGGATCACCGGGGAGCTGTTTTTT. Translating gives CASRREWDSRGITGELFF. The chain links TRBV11-3 to TRBJ2-2; D possibly matches TRBD1 or TRBD2 (6 bases each). CDR1 is SGHNT, CDR2 YENEEA, per germline. Trimming pared 6 bases from V and 4 bases from J, leaving 24 bases between. The CDR3 is 18 amino acids.

This rearrangement joins TRBV7-2 to TRBJ2-3; tentatively, D is TRBD1 (6 bases). The CDR3 contains 14 residues. Trimming shortened V by 1 base and J by 4 bases, and 9 bases separated the two germline ends. Germline CDR1 is SGHTA and CDR2 is FQGNSA. The CDR3 DNA sequence: TGTGCCAGCAGCTTAGAGCCAGGGGCAGATACGCAGTATTTT. It specifies CASSLEPGADTQYF.

V is TRBV13 and J is TRBJ2-3, with D perhaps TRBD2 (6 bases). The CDR3 has 15 amino acids. Looked up from germline, CDR1 is PRHDT and CDR2 is FYEKMQ (reference sequence). Deletions cut 8 bases from V and 1 base from J, with 16 bases between. In nucleotides, the CDR3 is TGTGCCAGCCCACCCCCCGGGGAGGGCACAGATACGCAGTATTTT. This codes for CASPPPGEGTDTQYF. The whole variable domain, remainder taken from reference TRBV13 and TRBJ2-3, is AAGVIQSPRHLIKEKRETATLKCYPIPRHDTVYWYQQGPGQDPQFLISFYEKMQSDKGSIPDRFSAQQFSDYHSELNMSSLELGDSALYFCASPPPGEGTDTQYFGPGTRLTVL.

This chain uses TRBV28 with TRBJ2-2; no firm D call. Trimming took off 3 bases at V and 5 bases at J, with 22 bases between the two ends. This CDR3 contains 18 residues. CDR1 and CDR2 from the germline V gene are MDHEN and SYDVKM. CDR3 protein: CASSFLSRAPYETGELFF. The CDR3 DNA is TGTGCCAGCAGTTTTCTATCCCGCGCCCCCTACGAGACCGGGGAGCTGTTTTTT.

J is TRBJ2-3 and V is TRBV7-2; D is perhaps TRBD2 (6 bases). Looked up from germline, CDR1 is SGHTA and CDR2 is FQGNSA. The CDR3 covers 15 residues. V lost 4 bases, J lost 6 bases, and 17 bases lay in between. CDR3 region: CASSSSVGGSDTQYF. The CDR3 nucleotides read TGTGCCAGCAGCTCGTCGGTCGGGGGTTCTGATACGCAGTATTTT.